The rows below give T cell receptor beta chains drawn from one sample of a study of response to subunit inactivated influenza vaccine. TCRdb reanalysed the RT-PCR reads using MiXCR and keeps one entry per CDR3 protein. The data contain almost 600,000 distinct CDR3 sequences, about 14% of them singletons. The material sequenced was PBMCs from blood, taken about 11 days after vaccination. Receptor source: a man between 45 and 60 years old who received an inactivated influenza vaccine. The CDR3 runs from the conserved cysteine through the conserved F or W. D genes are given only for firm matches. A clone size is listed for some rows: how often the clone was seen (once, few, many), or a class if it is expanded.

CDR3 DNA	CDR3 protein	clone size	D gene	J gene	V gene
TGTGCCATCAGTGAGTTGACAGGGTCGGGCTATGGCTACACCTTC	CAISELTGSGYGYTF	NA	TRBD1	TRBJ1-2	TRBV10-3
TGCAGCGTGGGACAACTGAACACTGAAGCTTTCTTT	CSVGQLNTEAFF	NA	NA	TRBJ1-1	TRBV29-1
TGTGCCAGTAGTCGGACAGGGGTGAACACCGGGGAGCTGTTTTTT	CASSRTGVNTGELFF	NA	TRBD1	TRBJ2-2	TRBV19
TGCAGCGCCAGGACTGGTAAGAGTGAGCAGTTCTTC	CSARTGKSEQFF	few	NA	TRBJ2-1	TRBV29-1
TGCGCCAGCAGCTTGGCGACTATTCCTAGCACAGATACGCAGTATTTT	CASSLATIPSTDTQYF	many	NA	TRBJ2-3	TRBV5-1
TGTGCCAGCAGCTCAGGGGTGAGGAGTTCACCCCTCCACTTT	CASSSGVRSSPLHF	NA	NA	TRBJ1-6	TRBV7-2
TGTGCCAGCAGAAGATCCACGTATGGCTACACCTTC	CASRRSTYGYTF	many	NA	TRBJ1-2	TRBV28
TGCGCCAGCAGCTGGATAGGGCTAGCGGGAGAGCTCTACAATGAGCAGTTCTTC	CASSWIGLAGELYNEQFF	NA	TRBD2	TRBJ2-1	TRBV5-1
TGTGCCAGCAGCAAAGCTATAATAACGGGGACAGCCTACGAGCAGTACTTC	CASSKAIITGTAYEQYF	NA	NA	TRBJ2-7	TRBV21-1
TGTGCCAGCAGCGTCCGGGACAGCCTAAGGGAGACCCAGTACTTC	CASSVRDSLRETQYF	NA	TRBD1	TRBJ2-5	TRBV7-9
TGTGCCAGCGAACAGGGGTTGGGGAATCAGCCCCAGCATTTT	CASEQGLGNQPQHF	few	TRBD1	TRBJ1-5	TRBV6-2/TRBV6-3
TGTGCCAGCAGTGTCTCTAGCGGCTGGAGGAATGAGCAGTTCTTC	CASSVSSGWRNEQFF	NA	TRBD2	TRBJ2-1	TRBV25-1
TGCAGTGCTAGAAAGCCTAACAGTCAAAGAAGCACAGATACGCAGTATTTT	CSARKPNSQRSTDTQYF	NA	NA	TRBJ2-3	TRBV20-1
TGTGCCATCAGTGAGGCCATAGCGGGAGCCCTAGGCGAGCAGTACTTC	CAISEAIAGALGEQYF	NA	TRBD2	TRBJ2-7	TRBV10-3
TGTGCCAGCAGCTTGAGCCGGGGTTACGAGCAGTACTTC	CASSLSRGYEQYF	many	NA	TRBJ2-7	TRBV7-2
TGTGCCAGCAGTTCCTCCTGGACACCTAAGAACACTGAAGCTTTCTTT	CASSSSWTPKNTEAFF	NA	NA	TRBJ1-1	TRBV12-3/TRBV12-4
TGCGCCAGCAGCAGGACGGGGAGAAACTACAATGAGCAGTTCTTC	CASSRTGRNYNEQFF	many	NA	TRBJ2-1	TRBV5-1
TGTGCCAGCAGTACAGGGACCCCTAAAACAGATACGCAGTATTTT	CASSTGTPKTDTQYF	few	NA	TRBJ2-3	TRBV2
TGTGCCACCAGCAGAAGACAGGGCGGAAACACCATATATTTT	CATSRRQGGNTIYF	NA	TRBD1	TRBJ1-3	TRBV15
TGTGCCTGGATGGTGTGTGAGCAGTTCTTC	CAWMVCEQFF	NA	NA	TRBJ2-1	TRBV30
TGTGCCAGCTCCGCGACAGGGTTGGGAGGCATTCAGTACTTC	CASSATGLGGIQYF	few	NA	TRBJ2-4	TRBV25-1
TGCGCCAGCAGCCAAGTGGGGCAGGGGGCCTACGAGCAGTACTTC	CASSQVGQGAYEQYF	NA	TRBD1	TRBJ2-7	TRBV4-3
TGCGCCAGCAGCCCCAGTCCGGGGCATAACACTGAAGCTTTCTTT	CASSPSPGHNTEAFF	few	NA	TRBJ1-1	TRBV4-1
TGTGCCATCAGTGTAAGACAGGGAGAGACCCAGTACTTC	CAISVRQGETQYF	NA	TRBD1	TRBJ2-5	TRBV10-3
TGCGCCAGCAGCCCCATGACAGGGGGCGTTAGCAATCAGCCCCAGCATTTT	CASSPMTGGVSNQPQHF	NA	TRBD1	TRBJ1-5	TRBV4-1
TGTGCCAGCAGTTACTCGCCGGCGACGAACACTGAAGCTTTCTTT	CASSYSPATNTEAFF	NA	NA	TRBJ1-1	TRBV6-5
TGTGCCATCGGGGGACTAGCGAGTGGGGGCGGGGAGCTGTTTTTT	CAIGGLASGGGELFF	NA	TRBD2	TRBJ2-2	TRBV10-3
TGTGCCAGCAGCTTCATGACAGGGGGTTCCAAAAACATTCAGTACTTC	CASSFMTGGSKNIQYF	many	TRBD1	TRBJ2-4	TRBV7-8
TGTGCCAGCAGCTTGACCAGGGGGGAGACCCAGTACTTC	CASSLTRGETQYF	many	TRBD1	TRBJ2-5	TRBV7-3
TGTGCCAGCAGCTCCACAGGGGCCAACACTGAAGCTTTCTTT	CASSSTGANTEAFF	NA	TRBD1	TRBJ1-1	TRBV7-9
TGTGCCAGCAGACCGGGGACTAGCGGGAGGAGTGGGGAGCAGTTCTTC	CASRPGTSGRSGEQFF	few	TRBD2	TRBJ2-1	TRBV12-3/TRBV12-4
TGTGCCAGCAGTCGACAGGGGTTAGCGGAGACCCAGTACTTC	CASSRQGLAETQYF	few	TRBD1	TRBJ2-5	TRBV28
TGTGCCAGCACCCAAGGGGGGGGCCTGTCCTACGAGCAGTACTTC	CASTQGGGLSYEQYF	many	NA	TRBJ2-7	TRBV7-2
TGCAGTGCTCCGAGCAGGGCCTCCTCCTACGAGCAGTACTTC	CSAPSRASSYEQYF	NA	NA	TRBJ2-7	TRBV20-1
TGTGCCAGCGCAAGAGCTGGCACAGATACGCAGTATTTT	CASARAGTDTQYF	few	NA	TRBJ2-3	TRBV6-2/TRBV6-3
TGTGCCAGCAGCTGGACAGTAGCTAACTATGGCTACACCTTC	CASSWTVANYGYTF	few	NA	TRBJ1-2	TRBV6-1
TGCGCCAGCAGCCAAGGGCAGGCCTTTGGGGCCAACGTCCTGACTTTC	CASSQGQAFGANVLTF	NA	NA	TRBJ2-6	TRBV4-1
TGTGCCAGCAGTTTACGGCAGGGGGCGGCGTACTATGGCTACACCTTC	CASSLRQGAAYYGYTF	few	TRBD1	TRBJ1-2	TRBV28
TGTGCCAGCAGTCCTCTCGCGGAGATGGGCGAGCAGTACTTC	CASSPLAEMGEQYF	once	NA	TRBJ2-7	TRBV12-3/TRBV12-4